In its sample, the clone carrying this TCR beta chain was seen a few times. Its antigen remains unidentified. The data derive from a study of cytomegalovirus exposure and HLA in healthy donors. On the study more broadly: A subsequent analysis reported that the 120 or so validation repertoires were produced on the same platform that had also been used for the 600 to 700 first-cohort repertoires.

The CDR3 spans 11 residues. Germline lookup yields CDR1 SGHKS and CDR2 YYEKEE (reference sequence). Trimming pared 3 bases from V and 3 bases from J, leaving 4 bases between. Libraries were prepared by immunoSEQ multiplex PCR; TCRdb keeps only in-frame clonotypes and omits some of them. The table shows some 140,000 clones, with approximately 84% occurring only once. General study findings and limits: The authors enumerated 150 to 200 TCR beta chains as linked to cytomegalovirus.

While the first cohort had around 700 subjects, the donors belonged to the separate validation cohort of over a hundred subjects. The chain employs TRBV5-5 and TRBJ2-7; no definite D call. This sequence originates from a woman between 25 and 40 years old in good health and CMV-seronegative. Sequenced sample: PBMCs. The CDR3: CASSSLYEQYF. DNA of the CDR3: TGTGCCAGCAGCTCTCTCTACGAGCAGTACTTC.